The present T cell receptor beta chain was sequenced within a study of T cell responses to AZD1222 COVID-19 vaccine. Method: immunoSEQ multiplex PCR; TCRdb's copy keeps in-frame clones and lacks some. The sample yields around 66,000 clones, less than 85% seen once. V was cut by 5 bases and J by 3 bases, with 8 bases left in between. The length of the CDR3 is 12 residues. Germline values: CDR1 MNHEY, CDR2 SVGAGI. The receptor comes from an adult in good health. The chain uses TRBV6-5 and TRBJ2-7, with a tentative D call TRBD2 (5 bases). Sequencing used peripheral blood, obtained on day 0 of MenACWY control vaccination. The CDR3 DNA reads as TGTGCCAGCAGTCCGGGGATCTACGAGCAGTACTTC. Protein: CASSPGIYEQYF.